The source of this T cell receptor beta chain is a study of blood T cells in healthy people across ages. This clonotype came up many times. Its antigen is not known. It was with a sample-barcoded 5' primer and a J-beta primer mix that a second PCR of about 6 to 12 cycles was run. A template-switch adaptor with 12 random nucleotides tagged each cDNA molecule. TCRdb itself ran the 5' RACE reads through MiXCR, one entry per CDR3 protein. The table has 630,000 or so distinct CDR3 sequences, about 32% seen once. Whole-study findings and limits: Diversity was estimated from one million T cells, and these estimates were considered underestimates. Roughly linearly, TCR beta diversity per million T cells fell as age increased. In long-lived donors, naive CD4+ cell counts and diversity exceeded those of aged donors.

The germline V gene has CDR1 LGHNA and CDR2 YSLEER. This CDR3 region has 16 residues. Germline trimming cut 0 bases from V and 8 bases from J; bases unmatched to any gene: 6. Sequencing was carried out using blood. V and J are TRBV4-3 and TRBJ1-6; TRBD1 matches at 8 bases. This receptor was obtained from a woman aged 80 or older in good health. The CDR3 here is CASSQEGAGGDSPLHF. CDR3 bases: TGCGCCAGCAGCCAAGAGGGGGCAGGGGGCGATTCACCCCTCCACTTT.